A single sample gave rise to the 26 T cell receptor beta chains below, sequenced in a study of naive and memory T cell subsets. Two oligonucleotides, mixed equimolar, formed the beta constant-region primer covering TRBC1 and TRBC2. TCRdb re-analysed the UMI-ligation and nested PCR reads in MiXCR, keeping a single row per CDR3 protein. The sample has tens of thousands of distinct CDR3 sequences; around 12% are singletons. The sequencing input was central memory CD4+ T cells from blood. All receptors derive from a human donor in good health.

This clonotype was detected a few times. In DNA form, the CDR3 reads TGCAGCGTGCTCCTGGGAGGGGGTTACGAGCAGTACTTC. The encoded protein is CSVLLGGGYEQYF. This chain connects TRBV29-1 to TRBJ2-7; maybe TRBD2 (7 bases). This CDR3 is built from 13 residues. Germline loops: CDR1 SQVTM, CDR2 ANQGSEA. V was shortened by 6 bases and J by 4 bases, with 16 bases between the two germline ends.

This clonotype was seen only a few times. The J gene is TRBJ1-5, the V gene TRBV12-3 or TRBV12-4, with D possibly TRBD1 on 5 matching bases. Trimming took off 3 bases at V and 7 bases at J, with 13 bases between the two ends. This CDR3 is 14 amino acids long. DNA of the CDR3: TGTGCCAGCAGTTTCCCAGATAGGGGCCAGCCCCAGCATTTT. This encodes CASSFPDRGQPQHF.

V usage is TRBV5-1 and J usage is TRBJ2-4; 7 bases match TRBD1. V was clipped by 4 bases and J by 7 bases; unmatched bases: 8. Germline V gene data show CDR1 as SGHRS and CDR2 as YFSETQ. The CDR3 has 14 amino acids. CDR3 DNA sequence: TGCGCCAGCAGCAGGCAGGGGACAGAGAACATTCAGTACTTC. This codes for CASSRQGTENIQYF.

This clonotype was seen more than once but under ten times. V is TRBV29-1 and J is TRBJ2-3; 7 nucleotides line up with TRBD1. Germline trimming cut 1 base from V and 1 base from J; bases unmatched to any gene: 2. CDR3 length: 14 amino acids. The germline V gene encodes CDR1 SQVTM and CDR2 ANQGSEA. The CDR3 DNA reads as TGCAGCGTTGAAGTCACAGGGGGCACAGATACGCAGTATTTT. This codes for CSVEVTGGTDTQYF.

The V call is TRBV28, the J call TRBJ2-1; 7 nucleotides align to TRBD1. CDR1 and CDR2 from the germline V gene are MDHEN and SYDVKM. The CDR3 totals 15 residues. V lost 4 bases to trimming and J lost 4 bases; unmatched junction nucleotides: 7. Written as DNA, the CDR3 is TGTGCCAGCAGTTCCTCCGGGACAGATTACAATGAGCAGTTCTTC. Protein product: CASSSSGTDYNEQFF.

The V gene is TRBV29-1, the J gene TRBJ1-5, with D maybe TRBD1 (6 bases). Germline CDR1 reads SQVTM; CDR2 reads ANQGSEA. Deletions cut 4 bases from V and 6 bases from J, with 13 bases between. The CDR3 is 13 amino acids. The CDR3 protein is CSVVQGRGQPQHF. In DNA form, the CDR3 reads TGCAGCGTTGTACAGGGCCGGGGTCAGCCCCAGCATTTT.

The table lists this clonotype with many counts. The chain couples TRBV29-1 to TRBJ1-1; D unresolved. The V end was cut by 6 bases, the J end by 0 bases, with 8 bases between. Germline values: CDR1 SQVTM, CDR2 ANQGSEA. This CDR3 comprises 12 residues. DNA of the CDR3: TGCAGCGTCGTTCTCCTGAACACTGAAGCTTTCTTT. Its protein product is CSVVLLNTEAFF.

Ten or more counts support this clonotype. V usage is TRBV5-5 and J usage is TRBJ2-3; D assignment may be TRBD1 or TRBD2 (5 bases each). With 4 bases removed from V and 9 bases from J, the gap between germline ends came to 15 bases. Germline V lookup: CDR1 SGHKS, CDR2 YYEKEE (reference sequence). This CDR3 region has 13 residues. The CDR3 DNA reads as TGTGCCAGCAGCCCCCACGAGAGGGGAACGCAGTATTTT. This translates into CASSPHERGTQYF.

V gene TRBV2 combines with J gene TRBJ1-4; TRBD1 agrees at 11 bases. The ends lost 1 base at V and 7 bases at J; junction bases unmatched: 2. The CDR3 has 15 amino acids. CDR1 is SNHLY, CDR2 FYNNEI, per germline. The CDR3 DNA reads as TGTGCCAGCAGTGAAGGGGGACAGGGGGGTGAAAAACTGTTTTTT. This codes for CASSEGGQGGEKLFF.

The V gene is TRBV10-3, the J gene TRBJ2-7; D is unresolved. This CDR3 comprises 12 residues. Trimming removed 0 bases from V and 4 bases from J, with 4 bases in between. The germline V gene encodes CDR1 ENHRY and CDR2 SYGVKD. The CDR3 DNA reads as TGTGCCATCAGTGAGTCGGAGTACGAGCAGTACTTC. Translated, it gives CAISESEYEQYF.

This clonotype was found many times. This chain uses TRBV7-9 with TRBJ2-7, with 9 bases aligning to TRBD2. The CDR3 contains 15 residues. Trimming cost V 5 bases and J 7 bases; bases outside gene matches: 12. The germline V gene encodes CDR1 SEHNR and CDR2 FQNEAQ (reference sequence). The CDR3 protein is CASSLPSAGGGEQYF. The CDR3 coding sequence is TGTGCCAGCAGCCTCCCTTCGGCGGGAGGGGGAGAGCAGTACTTC. The whole variable domain, filled in from reference TRBV7-9 and TRBJ2-7, reads DTGVSQNPRHKITKRGQNVTFRCDPISEHNRLYWYRQTLGQGPEFLTYFQNEAQLEKSRLLSDRFSAERPKGSFSTLEIQRTEQGDSAMYLCASSLPSAGGGEQYFGPGTRLTVT.

This clonotype was found a few times. The J gene is TRBJ2-5, the V gene TRBV29-1, with D tentatively TRBD1 (6 bases). The V and J ends lost 4 bases and 2 bases respectively, with 14 bases between them. Per germline, CDR1 SQVTM and CDR2 ANQGSEA. There are 14 residues in the CDR3. DNA for the CDR3: TGCAGCGTTGCCGTCCTAGGGGGACAAGAGACCCAGTACTTC. As protein: CSVAVLGGQETQYF.

The chain has TRBV11-2 and TRBJ2-6; D unresolved. CDR1 SGHAT and CDR2 FQNNGV come from the germline V gene. CDR3 size: 16 residues. Trimming removed 4 bases at V and 2 bases at J, with 12 bases between. As DNA, the CDR3 is TGTGCCAGCAGCTCCCTTGCAAGAACTGGGGCCAACGTCCTGACTTTC. Its translation: CASSSLARTGANVLTF.

The chain combines TRBV9 with TRBJ2-2, with a weak D call TRBD2 (6 bases). V was clipped by 0 bases and J by 4 bases, with 10 bases between them. The germline V gene has CDR1 SGDLS and CDR2 YYNGEE. The CDR3 runs to 15 residues. CDR3 amino acids: CASSVGSGVTGELFF. DNA of the CDR3: TGTGCCAGCAGCGTAGGTTCGGGGGTCACCGGGGAGCTGTTTTTT.

This clonotype was seen repeatedly, ten times or more. CDR3 residues: CATSDWRDATDTQYF. For the CDR3, the DNA is TGTGCCACCAGTGATTGGCGAGATGCCACAGATACGCAGTATTTT. This chain links TRBV24-1 with TRBJ2-3; D is unresolved. Trimming removed 2 bases at V and 2 bases at J, with 10 bases between. Per the germline V gene, CDR1 is KGHDR and CDR2 is SFDVKD. The CDR3 covers 15 residues.

The chain links TRBV11-2 to TRBJ2-5; TRBD2 matches 8 bases. The CDR3 is 15 amino acids. Trimming took 5 bases from V and 4 from J; bases not matched to a gene: 9. The germline gives CDR1 SGHAT, CDR2 FQNNGV. As DNA, the CDR3 is TGTGCCAGCAGCCCCCGACCGGGGGGGGGAGAGACCCAGTACTTC. Its protein is CASSPRPGGGETQYF.

The chain links TRBV19 to TRBJ1-1, with unresolved D. The CDR3 loop spans 12 amino acids. The V end was cut by 4 bases, the J end by 3 bases, with 6 bases between. CDR1 is LNHDA and CDR2 is SQIVND in the germline V gene (reference sequence). The CDR3 DNA sequence: TGTGCCAGTAGTACATGGGACACTGAAGCTTTCTTT. It is translated as CASSTWDTEAFF.

This clonotype was picked up a small number of times. This chain links TRBV7-2 with TRBJ2-1, with TRBD2 identical over 10 bases. The ends lost 7 bases at V and 9 bases at J; junction bases unmatched: 6. Germline assignment: CDR1 SGHTA and CDR2 FQGNSA. This CDR3 has 13 residues. CDR3 residues: CASIKAGGIEQFF. The CDR3 DNA follows: TGTGCCAGCATTAAAGCGGGAGGGATTGAGCAGTTCTTC.

The V and J genes are TRBV4-2 and TRBJ2-7; D perhaps matches TRBD1 (6 bases). Trimming stripped 2 bases from V and 2 bases from J, with 13 bases between. The germline V gene encodes CDR1 LGHNA and CDR2 YNFKEQ. The CDR3 consists of 15 residues. The CDR3 DNA is TGTGCCAGCAGCCAACCTTCAGGGGACCCCTACGAGCAGTACTTC. Residues: CASSQPSGDPYEQYF.

The J gene is TRBJ1-1, the V gene TRBV12-3 or TRBV12-4; 7 bases match TRBD1. Trimming at V came to 4 bases and at J to 6 bases, leaving 8 bases not matched to a gene. The CDR3 length is 14 residues. The CDR3 loop reads CASSSQGLVAEAFF. CDR3 nucleotide sequence: TGTGCCAGCAGTTCACAGGGGCTGGTCGCTGAAGCTTTCTTT.

The chain is built from TRBV20-1 and TRBJ2-1; 14 bases match TRBD2. The V gene's germline CDR1 is DFQATT and CDR2 SNEGSKA (reference sequence). V trimming: 1 base; J trimming: 6 bases; junction bases outside the gene matches: 5. This CDR3 spans 16 amino acids. CDR3: CSARGTSGGTFNEQFF. For the CDR3, the DNA is TGCAGTGCTAGAGGGACTAGCGGGGGGACATTCAATGAGCAGTTCTTC.

This clonotype has a handful of counts. The rearrangement uses TRBV20-1 and TRBJ2-7; D gene unclear. CDR1 and CDR2 (germline): DFQATT, SNEGSKA (reference sequence). V was trimmed by 0 bases and J by 2 bases, leaving 14 bases between them. This CDR3 region has 15 residues. The chain's CDR3 is CSARDQYGSAYEQYF. The CDR3 DNA is TGCAGTGCTAGAGATCAATACGGGTCGGCCTACGAGCAGTACTTC.

The table lists this clonotype with a few counts. The rearrangement links TRBV20-1 to TRBJ2-3, with D possibly being TRBD1 (5 bases). Germline lookup yields CDR1 DFQATT and CDR2 SNEGSKA (reference sequence). V shed 2 bases and J shed 1 base, with 22 bases lying between them. The CDR3 has 18 residues. Written as DNA, the CDR3 is TGCAGTGCTAGACCCGGCCTGGGCCGTGTAGGGGGCACAGATACGCAGTATTTT. Protein: CSARPGLGRVGGTDTQYF.

CDR3 loop: CASSQRQNYEQYF. The CDR3 nucleotides are TGTGCCAGCAGCCAAAGACAGAATTACGAGCAGTACTTC. The chain carries TRBV9 and TRBJ2-7, with D perhaps matching TRBD1 (5 bases). The CDR3 has 13 residues. The germline V and J ends were trimmed by 4 bases and 4 bases, with 12 bases remaining between them. Germline V CDR1 and CDR2: SGDLS, YYNGEE.

This clonotype was picked up a small number of times. The rearrangement joins TRBV12-3 or TRBV12-4 to TRBJ1-2, with 12 bases identical to TRBD1. The CDR3 contains 14 residues. The trim removed 4 bases at V and 8 bases at J, leaving 5 bases unmatched. The CDR3 DNA reads TGTGCCAGCAGTTCCGGGACAGGGGGCGAGGGCTACACCTTC. It specifies CASSSGTGGEGYTF.

CDR3 sequence reads: CASKFQRSGRAEGTGELFF. The CDR3 nucleotides read TGCGCCAGCAAGTTTCAACGTAGCGGGAGGGCCGAGGGGACCGGGGAGCTGTTTTTT. The J gene is TRBJ2-2, the V gene TRBV5-1, with TRBD2 matching 11 bases. Germline V CDR1 and CDR2: SGHRS, YFSETQ. The CDR3 is 19 amino acids. V was pared by 6 bases and J by 5 bases, with 18 bases of the junction left unmatched.